This paragraph covers one TCR beta chain sequence. Its target is unknown. These data belong to a study of cytomegalovirus exposure and HLA in healthy donors. Study information: In a later analysis, it was reported that the approximately 110 validation repertoires had been produced on the same platform as the 600 to 850 repertoires belonging to the first cohort. Study conclusions and caveats: A few chains linked to CMV were shown in vitro to be specific for CMV antigens. That first-cohort TCR clusters tended to co-occur in the 90 to 150 validation repertoires was found in a later analysis. Cytomegalovirus status, reportedly, was diagnosed with high specificity and sensitivity by the classifier.

The assay was immunoSEQ multiplex PCR, and TCRdb's table has in-frame clones only and misses some. The sample contains around 99,000 clones, roughly 90% of which appear only once. This CDR3 comprises 16 residues. The V end was cut by 2 bases, the J end by 1 base, with 10 bases between. Germline V CDR1 and CDR2: SGHRS, YFSETQ. Sequencing input: PBMCs. The sequence was collected from a young woman in good health and CMV-seronegative. This sequence joins TRBV5-1 and TRBJ2-6, with D possibly being TRBD1 (6 bases). The CDR3 coding sequence is TGCGCCAGCAGCTTACAGGGTTGGTCTGGGGCCAACGTCCTGACTTTC. The encoded protein is CASSLQGWSGANVLTF.